This TCR beta chain was recorded in a study of blood T cells in healthy people across ages. Findings of the study overall: PBMCs left unsorted prevented a conclusive naive versus antigen-experienced comparison. Naive T cell percentage by flow cytometry tracked strongly with beta diversity. Older individuals had lower TCR beta diversity per million T cells (the decline was roughly linear).

This clonotype was detected only a few times. The antigen is unknown. Combining a sample-barcoded 5' primer with a J-beta primer mix, a second PCR ran for about 7 to 11 cycles. TCRdb re-called the 5' RACE reads through MiXCR, storing one row per CDR3 protein. The profile shows about 1.1 million distinct CDR3 sequences, roughly two fifths of them singletons. The source of this sequence is a man aged 18-30 years in good health. Sequenced sample: blood.

The CDR3 nucleotides are TGCAGTGCTAGAAGGGCCGCAACTAATGAAAAACTGTTTTTT. Protein: CSARRAATNEKLFF. This chain links TRBV20-1 with TRBJ1-4; D is unclear. Germline V gene data show CDR1 as DFQATT and CDR2 as SNEGSKA (reference sequence). The V and J ends lost 2 bases and 0 bases respectively, with 7 bases between them. This CDR3 is built from 14 residues.